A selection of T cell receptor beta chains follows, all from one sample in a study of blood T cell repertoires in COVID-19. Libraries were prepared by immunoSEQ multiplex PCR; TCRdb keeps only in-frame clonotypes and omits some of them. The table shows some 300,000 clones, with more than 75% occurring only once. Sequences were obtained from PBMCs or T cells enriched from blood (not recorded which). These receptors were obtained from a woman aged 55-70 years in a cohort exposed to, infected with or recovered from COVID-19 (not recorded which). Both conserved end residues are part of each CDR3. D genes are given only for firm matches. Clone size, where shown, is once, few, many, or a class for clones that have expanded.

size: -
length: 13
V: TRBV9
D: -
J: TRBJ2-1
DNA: TGTGCCAGCAGCGTAGGACTCCTTAATGAGCAGTTCTTC
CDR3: CASSVGLLNEQFF

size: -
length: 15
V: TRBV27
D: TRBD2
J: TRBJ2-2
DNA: TGTGCCAGCAGTTCTCGGACTAGCGTCCCCGGGGAGCTGTTTTTT
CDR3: CASSSRTSVPGELFF

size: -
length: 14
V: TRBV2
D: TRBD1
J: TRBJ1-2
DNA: TGTGCCAGCAGGGAGGACAGGGGATACTATGGCTACACCTTC
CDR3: CASREDRGYYGYTF

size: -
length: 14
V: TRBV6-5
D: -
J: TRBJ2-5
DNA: TGTGCCAGCAGTTACCCAGGGGCGCCGGAGACCCAGTACTTC
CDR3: CASSYPGAPETQYF

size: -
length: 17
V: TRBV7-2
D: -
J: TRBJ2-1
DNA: TGTGCCAGCAGCTTAGCGCTAGGTATTGGACAGCTAAATGAGCAGTTCTTC
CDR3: CASSLALGIGQLNEQFF

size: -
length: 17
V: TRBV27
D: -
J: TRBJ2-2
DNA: TGTGCCAGCAGTTCCCTAACCGCGGGCTTGAACACCGGGGAGCTGTTTTTT
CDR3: CASSSLTAGLNTGELFF

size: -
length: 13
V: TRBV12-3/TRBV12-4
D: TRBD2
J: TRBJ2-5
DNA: TGTGCCAGCAGTTACGGCGGGGGAGAGACCCAGTACTTC
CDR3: CASSYGGGETQYF

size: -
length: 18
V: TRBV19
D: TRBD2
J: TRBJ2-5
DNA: TGTGCCAGTAGTCCCCGACTAGCGGGAGGGTCTCTCTCGGAGACCCAGTACTTC
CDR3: CASSPRLAGGSLSETQYF

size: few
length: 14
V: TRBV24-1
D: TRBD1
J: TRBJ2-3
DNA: TGTGCCACCGGAGGACAGGGAAGAACAGATACGCAGTATTTT
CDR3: CATGGQGRTDTQYF

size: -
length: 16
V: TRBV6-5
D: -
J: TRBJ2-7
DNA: TGTGCCAGCAGTTACTTTGGTAGCGGTACACGCTACGAGCAGTACTTC
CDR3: CASSYFGSGTRYEQYF

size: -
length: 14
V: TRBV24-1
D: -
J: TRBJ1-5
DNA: TGTGCCACCAGTGTAGCAGGGGGCAATCAGCCCCAGCATTTT
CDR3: CATSVAGGNQPQHF

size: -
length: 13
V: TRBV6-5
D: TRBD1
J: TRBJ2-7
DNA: TGTGCCAGCAGACCCGGGACAGGGGAGAGCCAGTACTTC
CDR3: CASRPGTGESQYF

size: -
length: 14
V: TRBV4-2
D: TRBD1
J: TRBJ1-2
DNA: TGTGCCAGCAGCCAGCAGGGGGGAAACTATGGCTACACCTTC
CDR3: CASSQQGGNYGYTF

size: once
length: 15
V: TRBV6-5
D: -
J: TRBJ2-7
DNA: TGTGCCAGCAGTTACAGGGGTGAAGGTTCCTACGAGCAGTACTTC
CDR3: CASSYRGEGSYEQYF

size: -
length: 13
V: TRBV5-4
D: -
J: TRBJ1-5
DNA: TGTGCCAGCAGCGAGGACAACCGTCGGCCCCAGCATTTT
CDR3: CASSEDNRRPQHF

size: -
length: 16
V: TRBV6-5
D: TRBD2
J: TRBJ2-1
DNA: TGTGCCAGCAGTTACTCGAAAACTAGCGGGACGGAGGAGCAGTTCTTC
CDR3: CASSYSKTSGTEEQFF

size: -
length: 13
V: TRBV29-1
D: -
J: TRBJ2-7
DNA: TGCAGCGTTTTGTGGGACTTAACCTACGAGCAGTACTTC
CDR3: CSVLWDLTYEQYF

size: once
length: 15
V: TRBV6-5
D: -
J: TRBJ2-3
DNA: TGTGCCAGCATAAACAGGGTTCTTAGCACAGATACGCAGTATTTT
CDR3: CASINRVLSTDTQYF

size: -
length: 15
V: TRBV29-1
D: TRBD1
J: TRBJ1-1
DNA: TGCAGCGTTGAAGGAGCAGGGGGCGCGAAGACTGAAGCTTTCTTT
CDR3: CSVEGAGGAKTEAFF